The clone carrying this T cell receptor beta chain was counted a single time. These data belong to a study of shared clonotypes between healthy human individuals. V lost 2 bases to trimming and J lost 6 bases; unmatched junction nucleotides: 6. Germline values: CDR1 GTSNPN, CDR2 SVGIG (reference sequence). This CDR3 has 14 residues. The material for each subset, its genomic DNA, was split evenly across several immunoSEQ plates. Profiled with immunoSEQ multiplex PCR; TCRdb holds only in-frame clones, not every one. The repertoire holds roughly 2.5 million clones, with roughly nine tenths as singletons.

The receptor comes from a young man in good health. The sequencing input was naive CD4+ T cells sorted from blood. Subset of the sample: CD45RA+ positively selected. The chain couples TRBV30 to TRBJ2-1, with 8 nucleotides matching TRBD2. CDR3 bases: TGTGCCTGGAGTCTCCGAGGGACTAGCAATGAGCAGTTCTTC. Protein: CAWSLRGTSNEQFF.